The rows below give T cell receptor beta chains drawn from one sample of a study of cytomegalovirus exposure and HLA in healthy donors. Sequencing used immunoSEQ multiplex PCR; TCRdb keeps in-frame clones, though not all of them. Of 130,000 to 150,000 clones listed, around nine tenths were seen once; the top ten hold 7% to 9%. Sequenced input: PBMCs. Receptors were obtained from a woman aged 18 to 35 in good health and CMV-seropositive. The CDR3 runs from the conserved cysteine through the conserved F or W. Fields, in order: CDR3 protein, CDR3 DNA, D gene, J gene, V gene, clone size. The D gene is left open where the match is weak. Some rows mark clone size as missing; the rest say once, few, many or name a class of expanded clone.

CASTFTGGAYEQYF TGTGCCAGCACCTTCACCGGGGGGGCCTACGAGCAGTACTTC TRBD2 TRBJ2-7 TRBV28 -
CASSLRGPSAYEQYF TGTGCCAGCAGTTTACGAGGGCCGTCAGCCTACGAGCAGTACTTC - TRBJ2-7 TRBV27 -
CASSLSGSSYNEQFF TGTGCCAGCAGCTTAAGTGGGAGCTCCTACAATGAGCAGTTCTTC - TRBJ2-1 TRBV11-3 -
CASETGRYTEAFF TGTGCCAGCGAGACAGGGCGCTACACTGAAGCTTTCTTT TRBD1 TRBJ1-1 TRBV28 -
CASMDRGGIETQYF TGTGCCAGCATGGACCGGGGGGGTATAGAGACCCAGTACTTC TRBD2 TRBJ2-5 TRBV2 -
CASKEGGNSYEQYF TGTGCCAGCAAGGAGGGCGGGAACTCCTACGAGCAGTACTTC - TRBJ2-7 TRBV2 -
CASSPDLFYNEQFF TGTGCCAGCAGCCCCGACTTGTTTTACAATGAGCAGTTCTTC - TRBJ2-1 TRBV7-9 -
CASSDSTFSNQPQHF TGTGCCAGCAGTGATTCGACTTTTAGCAATCAGCCCCAGCATTTT - TRBJ1-5 TRBV25-1 -
CASSLGRTVFTMNTEAFF TGCGCCAGCAGCTTGGGGCGGACAGTTTTTACGATGAACACTGAAGCTTTCTTT - TRBJ1-1 TRBV5-1 -
CASSPDHRLNTGELFF TGTGCCAGCAGCCCCGATCACAGATTGAACACCGGGGAGCTGTTTTTT - TRBJ2-2 TRBV7-8 -
CASSQGVLAAQETQYF TGCGCCAGCAGCCAAGGGGTCCTAGCGGCCCAAGAGACCCAGTACTTC TRBD2 TRBJ2-5 TRBV4-3 -
CASSQEGTARQPQHF TGTGCCAGCAGCCAAGAGGGGACAGCAAGGCAGCCCCAGCATTTT TRBD1 TRBJ1-5 TRBV4-2 -
CASSLSGLAGGSNTGELFF TGTGCCAGCAGCTTATCTGGGCTAGCGGGAGGCTCAAACACCGGGGAGCTGTTTTTT TRBD2 TRBJ2-2 TRBV13 -
CASSQDQGTGETPLHF TGTGCCAGCAGCCAAGATCAGGGGACAGGTGAAACACCCCTCCACTTT TRBD1 TRBJ1-6 TRBV4-2 -
CASSEMRTDTQYF TGTGCCAGCAGTGAAATGAGGACAGATACGCAGTATTTT - TRBJ2-3 TRBV2 -
CASSLAYSRATNEKLFF TGTGCCAGCAGCTTAGCGTATTCCAGGGCCACTAATGAAAAACTGTTTTTT - TRBJ1-4 TRBV7-8 -
CASSLRFGGRAETQYF TGCGCCAGCAGCTTACGTTTTGGCGGGAGGGCGGAGACCCAGTACTTC TRBD2 TRBJ2-5 TRBV5-1 -
CASSFVGGRATNEKLFF TGTGCCAGCAGTTTTGTCGGGGGGCGTGCAACTAATGAAAAACTGTTTTTT - TRBJ1-4 TRBV28 -
CASRQFNQPQHF TGTGCCAGCAGACAGTTCAATCAGCCCCAGCATTTT - TRBJ1-5 TRBV6-1 -
CAIRKSGAPYEQYF TGTGCCATCAGGAAAAGCGGGGCTCCCTACGAGCAGTACTTC TRBD2 TRBJ2-7 TRBV10-3 -
CASSQGQVNTEAFF TGTGCCAGCTCACAGGGACAGGTGAACACTGAAGCTTTCTTT TRBD1 TRBJ1-1 TRBV18 -
CASSWADNGQFF TGTGCCAGCAGTTGGGCCGACAATGGGCAGTTCTTC - TRBJ2-1 TRBV28 -
CASTLNSYEQYF TGCGCCAGCACCCTAAACTCCTACGAGCAGTACTTC - TRBJ2-7 TRBV6-1 -
CASSVQQSETQYF TGTGCCAGCAGTGTGCAACAATCGGAGACCCAGTACTTC - TRBJ2-5 TRBV2 -
CASRLGEETQYF TGTGCCAGCAGGCTCGGTGAAGAGACCCAGTACTTC - TRBJ2-5 TRBV2 -
CASSTFASSYNSPLHF TGTGCCAGTAGTACTTTCGCGAGCTCCTATAATTCACCCCTCCACTTT - TRBJ1-6 TRBV19 -
CSVDFNEQFF TGCAGCGTTGACTTCAATGAGCAGTTCTTC - TRBJ2-1 TRBV29-1 -
CASSSGQGKRTEAFF TGTGCCAGCTCTTCGGGACAGGGGAAGCGCACTGAAGCTTTCTTT TRBD1 TRBJ1-1 TRBV11-1 -
CASGRQGSGANVLTF TGCGCCAGCGGACGACAGGGCTCTGGGGCCAACGTCCTGACTTTC TRBD1 TRBJ2-6 TRBV5-1 -
CASRAGRANEKLFF TGTGCCAGCAGAGCTGGGCGAGCAAATGAAAAACTGTTTTTT - TRBJ1-4 TRBV28 once
CATSTRDSLEKLFF TGTGCCACCAGCACCCGGGACAGTCTTGAAAAACTGTTTTTT TRBD1 TRBJ1-4 TRBV15 -
CASSVDLQGSGYTF TGTGCCAGCAGCGTAGACTTACAGGGGTCTGGCTACACCTTC TRBD1 TRBJ1-2 TRBV9 -
CASSPLDREKDAFF TGTGCCAGCAGCCCACTGGACAGGGAGAAGGATGCTTTCTTT TRBD1 TRBJ1-1 TRBV5-4 -
CASGQGVPSYEQYF TGTGCCAGCGGACAGGGGGTCCCCTCCTACGAGCAGTACTTC TRBD1 TRBJ2-7 TRBV28 -
CASSLTASYEQYF TGTGCCAGCAGCTTGACAGCCTCCTACGAGCAGTACTTC - TRBJ2-7 TRBV5-6 -
CASRLAGVYEQYF TGTGCCAGTCGACTAGCGGGAGTCTACGAGCAGTACTTC TRBD2 TRBJ2-7 TRBV28 -
CSVGGETGVNTGELFF TGCAGCGTAGGGGGGGAGACAGGGGTTAACACCGGGGAGCTGTTTTTT - TRBJ2-2 TRBV29-1 -
CASSSGGPADTQYF TGTGCCAGCAGTTCGGGGGGGCCGGCAGATACGCAGTATTTT TRBD2 TRBJ2-3 TRBV6-5 -
CATSREVGGQPQHF TGTGCCACCAGCAGAGAGGTAGGGGGTCAGCCCCAGCATTTT - TRBJ1-5 TRBV15 -
CASSFTPGGSYGYTF TGTGCCAGCAGTTTCACGCCAGGGGGCAGCTATGGCTACACCTTC TRBD1 TRBJ1-2 TRBV28 few
CASSIDRDRGQDTQYF TGTGCCAGCAGCATAGACCGGGACAGGGGGCAAGATACGCAGTATTTT TRBD1 TRBJ2-3 TRBV9 -
CASSIAQASEAFF TGCGCCAGCAGCATCGCGCAGGCATCCGAAGCTTTCTTT - TRBJ1-1 TRBV5-1 -
CASRGQPNEKLFF TGTGCCAGTAGGGGACAACCTAATGAAAAACTGTTTTTT - TRBJ1-4 TRBV6-5 -
CASNLQGAPTEAFF TGTGCCAGCAACCTTCAGGGGGCGCCCACTGAAGCTTTCTTT TRBD1 TRBJ1-1 TRBV27 -
CASSKGGPDRGGNQPQHF TGTGCCAGCAGCAAAGGAGGCCCCGACAGGGGTGGCAATCAGCCCCAGCATTTT - TRBJ1-5 TRBV21-1 -
CASSLGGRGTEAFF TGTGCCAGCAGTTTAGGGGGGCGGGGGACTGAAGCTTTCTTT - TRBJ1-1 TRBV27 -
CASSTSPTGETEAFF TGTGCCAGCAGCACCTCACCGACAGGGGAAACTGAAGCTTTCTTT TRBD1 TRBJ1-1 TRBV7-3 -
CASRGQGNSPLHF TGTGCCAGCCGAGGACAGGGAAATTCACCCCTCCACTTT TRBD1 TRBJ1-6 TRBV18 -